This entry describes one T cell receptor (beta chain). V lost 8 bases to trimming and J lost 5 bases, with 12 bases between them. Germline V gene lookup returns CDR1 SQVTM and CDR2 ANQGSEA. The CDR3 contains 11 residues. It was cDNA, reverse transcribed from extracted RNA, that served as the sequencing template. Repertoires were generated with immunoSEQ multiplex PCR, while TCRdb's copy carries only in-frame clones and drops some. The repertoire consists of about 140,000 clones, with around three fifths occurring once and the leading ten covering approximately 6.5%. The record originates from a study of CD8+ T cells in alopecia areata. Looking at the study overall: Treated patients took oral tofacitinib at 5 to 10 mg twice daily.

This TCR was recovered from a human donor with alopecia areata. This sequence joins TRBV29-1 and TRBJ1-2; no firm D call. Sequences were derived from CD4+ T cells sorted from blood, sampled at week 0. The CDR3 bases are TGCAGCCAACAAGGAGCGTATGGCTACACCTTC. Translating gives CSQQGAYGYTF.